The present entry profiles one TCR beta chain with its context. The antigen is not known. Source study methods: Junction-only immunoSEQ sequences carried no quality scores, so filtering differed. The data were produced by immunoSEQ multiplex PCR, yet TCRdb's version contains in-frame clones alone and is incomplete. That table supplies the V and J calls and clone size; D and trimming were determined from the DNA. Of approximately 1.5 million clones detected, 95% to 99% appear once; the ten largest clones hold roughly 0.42%. The study separated CD4+ cells into CD45RA+ naive and CD45RA-negative memory subsets. This record belongs to a study of shared clonotypes between healthy human individuals. Regarding the study as a whole: When naive CD4 clonotypes were compared across a few donors, about 5% were shared.

The specimen sequenced was naive CD4+ T cells sorted from blood. Described subset: CD45RA+ positively selected. The TCR originated in a man aged 30 to 45 in good health.

The CDR3 nucleotides read TGCGCCAGCAGCCAAGGGTGGGGGGGCGAGGAGACCCAGTACTTC. This translates into CASSQGWGGEETQYF. The V call is TRBV4-3, the J call TRBJ2-5; TRBD2 might be the D (7 bases). The CDR3 has 15 residues. Trimming stripped 1 base from V and 5 bases from J, with 14 bases between. Germline V gene lookup returns CDR1 LGHNA and CDR2 YSLEER.